These 8 T cell receptor beta chains share one sample of origin, sequenced in a study of blood T cell repertoires in COVID-19. The repertoire was sequenced with immunoSEQ multiplex PCR; TCRdb's copy has only in-frame clones and lacks some. The table records about 44,000 clones, approximately 90% of them present only once. Sequences were obtained from peripheral blood. These receptors were obtained from an elderly woman in a cohort sampled during active or convalescent COVID-19.

The chain employs TRBV6-5 and TRBJ2-5; D is ambiguous. Germline CDR1 MNHEY, CDR2 SVGAGI. Trimming removed 6 bases at V and 7 bases at J, with 9 bases between. CDR3 length equals 11 residues. CDR3 residues: CASSRLRTQYF. Written as DNA, the CDR3 is TGTGCCAGCAGCCGCTTGCGGACCCAGTACTTC.

The chain is built from TRBV19 and TRBJ2-1; 7 bases line up with TRBD1. The CDR3 consists of 15 residues. Unmatched junction bases numbered 2, after V lost 2 bases and J lost 1 base. The germline gives CDR1 LNHDA, CDR2 SQIVND (reference sequence). CDR3 residues: CASSIRDSSYNEQFF. The CDR3 bases are TGTGCCAGTAGTATAAGGGACAGTTCCTACAATGAGCAGTTCTTC.

The chain has TRBV6-5 and TRBJ2-5, with 13 bases that match TRBD2. The V segment lost 8 bases and the J segment 4 bases; nucleotides outside the gene matches: 4. The CDR3 is 14 amino acids. Germline V gene data show CDR1 as MNHEY and CDR2 as SVGAGI. The CDR3 reads CASALAGGLETQYF. CDR3 DNA sequence: TGTGCCAGCGCACTAGCGGGAGGGTTAGAGACCCAGTACTTC.

The CDR3 sequence: CASSLAGLAPTDTQYF. CDR3 sequence (DNA): TGTGCCAGCAGCTTAGCGGGACTAGCGCCCACAGATACGCAGTATTTT. The genes are TRBV7-2 and TRBJ2-3; TRBD2 matches at 10 bases. CDR3 length: 16 amino acids. Per the germline V gene, CDR1 is SGHTA and CDR2 is FQGNSA. J lost 2 bases, V lost 0 bases, and 2 bases had no gene match.

The chain has TRBV2 and TRBJ1-2; 9 bases are shared with TRBD1. This CDR3 has 13 amino acids. With V trimmed by 4 bases and J by 5 bases, 2 bases remained unmatched. The germline gives CDR1 SNHLY, CDR2 FYNNEI. The CDR3 loop is CASSGGQGYGYTF. The CDR3 DNA follows: TGTGCCAGCAGTGGGGGACAGGGTTATGGCTACACCTTC.

The chain combines TRBV11-3 with TRBJ2-3, with TRBD2 identical over 12 bases. Trimming removed 10 bases from V and 7 bases from J; junction bases left unmatched: 12. The CDR3 has 15 residues. Germline-derived CDR1 and CDR2 are SGHNT and YENEEA. CDR3 region: CATRALTSGSHTQYF. The CDR3, as DNA: TGTGCCACCCGGGCCCTGACTAGCGGGAGCCATACGCAGTATTTT. The full variable domain, completed using reference TRBV11-3 and TRBJ2-3, is EAGVVQSPRYKIIEKKQPVAFWCNPISGHNTLYWYLQNLGQGPELLIRYENEEAVDDSQLPKDRFSAERLKGVDSTLKIQPAELGDSAVYLCATRALTSGSHTQYFGPGTRLTVL.

The chain has TRBV2 and TRBJ2-1, with TRBD1 identical over 9 bases. With 6 bases clipped from V and 8 bases from J, the junction kept 8 bases outside the gene matches. Germline values: CDR1 SNHLY, CDR2 FYNNEI. This CDR3 has 14 residues. The CDR3 DNA reads as TGTGCCAGCAGGGAACAGGGGGCCTTCGATGAGCAGTTCTTC. This translates into CASREQGAFDEQFF.

The CDR3 region is CAISALEPNYGYTF. The CDR3 nucleotides are TGTGCCATCAGTGCACTCGAGCCTAACTATGGCTACACCTTC. The chain links TRBV10-3 to TRBJ1-2; D uncertain. The V gene's germline CDR1 is ENHRY and CDR2 SYGVKD. Trimming took off 4 bases at V and 0 bases at J, with 9 bases between the two ends. The CDR3 length is 14 residues.